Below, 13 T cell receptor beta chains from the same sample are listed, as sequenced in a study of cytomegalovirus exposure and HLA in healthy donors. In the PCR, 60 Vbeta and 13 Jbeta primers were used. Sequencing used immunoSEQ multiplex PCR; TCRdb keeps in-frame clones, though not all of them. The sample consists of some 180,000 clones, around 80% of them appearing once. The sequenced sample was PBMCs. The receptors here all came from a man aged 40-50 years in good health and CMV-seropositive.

The CDR3 DNA reads as TGTGCCAGCAGCTTAGGTCACGGGGACTACGAGCAGTACTTC. This encodes CASSLGHGDYEQYF. The rearrangement links TRBV7-2 to TRBJ2-7; weak D call: TRBD2 (5 bases). V was cut by 1 base and J by 3 bases, with 10 bases left in between. CDR3 length: 14 amino acids. Germline CDR1 SGHTA, CDR2 FQGNSA. The variable domain in full, with the rest retrieved from reference TRBV7-2 and TRBJ2-7, is GAGVSQSPSNKVTEKGKDVELRCDPISGHTALYWYRQSLGQGLEFLIYFQGNSAPDKSGLPSDRFSAERTGGSVSTLTIQRTQQEDSAVYLCASSLGHGDYEQYFGPGTRLTVT.

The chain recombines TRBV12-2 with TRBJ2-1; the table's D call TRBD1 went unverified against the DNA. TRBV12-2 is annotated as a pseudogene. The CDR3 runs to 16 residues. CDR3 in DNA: TGTGCAAGTCGCTTAGCCCTTGACAGGGCCGCAAATGAGCAGTTCTTC. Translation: CASRLALDRAANEQFF.

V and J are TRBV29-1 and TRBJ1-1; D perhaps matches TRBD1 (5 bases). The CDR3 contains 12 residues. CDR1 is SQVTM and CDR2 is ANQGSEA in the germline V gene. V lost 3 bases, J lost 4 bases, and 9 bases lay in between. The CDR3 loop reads CSVDGGPTEAFF. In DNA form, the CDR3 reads TGCAGCGTTGACGGGGGTCCCACTGAAGCTTTCTTT.

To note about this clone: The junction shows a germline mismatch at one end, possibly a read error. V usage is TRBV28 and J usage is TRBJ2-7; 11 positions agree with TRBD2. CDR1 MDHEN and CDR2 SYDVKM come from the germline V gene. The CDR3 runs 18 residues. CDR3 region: CATSSLAGGRSGSYEQYF. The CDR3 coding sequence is TGTGCCACCAGTTCTCTAGCGGGAGGAAGATCGGGTTCCTACGAGCAGTACTTC.

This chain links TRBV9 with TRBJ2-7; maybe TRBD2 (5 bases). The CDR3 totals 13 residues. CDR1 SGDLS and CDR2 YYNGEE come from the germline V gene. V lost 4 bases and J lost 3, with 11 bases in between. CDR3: CASSLNGLYEQYF. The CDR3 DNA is TGTGCCAGCAGCCTAAACGGACTCTACGAGCAGTACTTC.

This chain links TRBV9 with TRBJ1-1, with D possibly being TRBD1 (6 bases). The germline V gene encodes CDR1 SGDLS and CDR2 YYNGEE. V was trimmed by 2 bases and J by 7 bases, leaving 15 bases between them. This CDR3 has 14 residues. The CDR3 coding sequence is TGTGCCAGCAGCGTTACAGGGATGGGCGGTGAAGCTTTCTTT. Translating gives CASSVTGMGGEAFF. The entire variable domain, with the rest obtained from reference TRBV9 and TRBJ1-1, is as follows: DSGVTQTPKHLITATGQRVTLRCSPRSGDLSVYWYQQSLDQGLQFLIQYYNGEERAKGNILERFSAQQFPDLHSELNLSSLELGDSALYFCASSVTGMGGEAFFGQGTRLTVV.

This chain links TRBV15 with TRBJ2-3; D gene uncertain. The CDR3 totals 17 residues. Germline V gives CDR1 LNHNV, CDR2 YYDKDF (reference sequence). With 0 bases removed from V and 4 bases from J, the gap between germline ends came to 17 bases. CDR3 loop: CATSRDLPLSRADTQYF. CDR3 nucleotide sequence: TGTGCCACCAGCAGAGATCTACCCCTAAGTCGTGCAGATACGCAGTATTTT.

The CDR3 reads CASSLRDRFQVGELFF. CDR3 coding DNA: TGTGCCAGCAGCCTCCGAGACAGATTTCAAGTCGGGGAGCTGTTTTTT. The rearrangement uses TRBV9 and TRBJ2-2, with D maybe TRBD1 (5 bases). Trimming shortened V by 4 bases and J by 7 bases, and 20 bases separated the two germline ends. CDR3 length: 16 residues. Germline CDR1 SGDLS, CDR2 YYNGEE.

This CDR3 reads CASSGPTGGSYNSPLHF. The CDR3 DNA is TGTGCCAGCAGCGGACCTACAGGGGGCTCCTATAATTCACCCCTCCACTTT. V and J are TRBV5-4 and TRBJ1-6, with TRBD1 matching 8 bases. The CDR3 covers 17 residues. V was pared by 4 bases and J by 0 bases, with 6 bases of the junction left unmatched. CDR1 and CDR2 from the germline V gene are SGHNT and YYREEE (reference sequence). The whole variable domain, remainder taken from reference TRBV5-4 and TRBJ1-6, is ETGVTQSPTHLIKTRGQQVTLRCSSQSGHNTVSWYQQALGQGPQFIFQYYREEENGRGNFPPRFSGLQFPNYSSELNVNALELDDSALYLCASSGPTGGSYNSPLHFGNGTRLTVT.

The CDR3 sequence: CASSLDGVGGLNEQFF. The CDR3 DNA reads as TGTGCCAGCAGCTTAGACGGGGTGGGAGGCCTCAATGAGCAGTTCTTC. The chain uses TRBV7-2 and TRBJ2-1, with D possibly being TRBD2 (6 bases). V was clipped by 1 base and J by 6 bases, with 16 bases between them. This CDR3 is 16 amino acids long. Germline CDR1 and CDR2: SGHTA and FQGNSA. Filled out from reference TRBV7-2 and TRBJ2-1, the complete variable domain reads GAGVSQSPSNKVTEKGKDVELRCDPISGHTALYWYRQSLGQGLEFLIYFQGNSAPDKSGLPSDRFSAERTGGSVSTLTIQRTQQEDSAVYLCASSLDGVGGLNEQFFGPGTRLTVL.

CDR3 region: CASSLAATGDTEAFF. Here the CDR3 DNA reads TGTGCCAGCAGCTTGGCCGCGACAGGGGATACTGAAGCTTTCTTT. This chain joins TRBV5-4 and TRBJ1-1, with TRBD1 matching 8 bases. Germline-derived CDR1 and CDR2 are SGHNT and YYREEE (reference sequence). Unmatched junction bases numbered 6, after V lost 0 bases and J lost 5 bases. The CDR3 sequence is 15 residues long.

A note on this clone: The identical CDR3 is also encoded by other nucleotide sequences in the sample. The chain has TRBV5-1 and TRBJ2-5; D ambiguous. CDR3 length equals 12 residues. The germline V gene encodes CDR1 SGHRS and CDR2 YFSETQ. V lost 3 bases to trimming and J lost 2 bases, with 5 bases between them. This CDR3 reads CASSSGQETQYF. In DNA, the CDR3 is TGCGCCAGCAGCTCCGGTCAAGAGACCCAGTACTTC.

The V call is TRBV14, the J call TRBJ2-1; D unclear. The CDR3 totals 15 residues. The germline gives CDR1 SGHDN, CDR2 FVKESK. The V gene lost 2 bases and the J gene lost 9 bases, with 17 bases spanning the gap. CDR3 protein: CASSQILSPRSEQFF. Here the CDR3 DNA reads TGTGCCAGCAGCCAAATATTGTCCCCTCGGAGTGAGCAGTTCTTC.